This T cell receptor beta chain was found in a study of cytotoxic CD8 clonotypes in ibrutinib-treated CLL. The authors obtained around 2 micrograms of genomic DNA from cryopreserved PBMCs for TCR beta libraries. Produced via immunoSEQ multiplex PCR; TCRdb's table is partial and in-frame only. The sample includes just over 65,000 clones, about two thirds seen only once; the top ten take roughly 5.9%. This clone was seen only once. The germline gives CDR1 MNHEY, CDR2 SMNVEV (reference sequence). The CDR3 loop spans 16 amino acids. V shed 5 bases and J shed 1 base, with 17 bases lying between them. This receptor was identified in a human donor with chronic lymphocytic leukemia. This sample comprised PBMCs, obtained after 12 months of ibrutinib treatment. V gene TRBV27 combines with J gene TRBJ1-1; a weak D match, TRBD1 (5 bases). The CDR3 sequence: CASSLRQPPPNTEAFF. The DNA of the CDR3 is TGTGCCAGCAGTCTCAGACAGCCTCCCCCGAACACTGAAGCTTTCTTT.